Listed below are T cell receptor beta chains from one sample, sequenced in a study of CD8+CD57+ T cells in acquired aplastic anemia. TCRdb re-called the reads through MiXCR, storing one row per CDR3 protein. The data hold 250,000 to 300,000 distinct CDR3 sequences, with around 60% observed a single time. The material sequenced was sorted CD4+, CD8+, or CD8+CD57+ T cells (not recorded which) from PBMCs. The receptors were sampled from a human donor with severe aplastic anemia or a healthy control (not recorded which). The conserved cysteine and the conserved F or W are not part of the CDR3 here.

v_call	j_call	cdr3_aa
TRBV14	TRBJ2-5	ASSQAELAGGRWETQY
TRBV20-1	TRBJ1-5	SARVRDYSSQPQH
TRBV5-5	TRBJ2-7	ASSLTDTHSSYEQY
TRBV2	TRBJ2-7	ASSDTGGPYEQY
TRBV20-1	TRBJ2-5	SVARGQGKTQY
TRBV5-1	TRBJ2-3	ASTRSAGEDTQY
TRBV7-9	TRBJ2-2	ASSSMGRSQQNTGELF
TRBV19	TRBJ1-5	ASTLKITGSHQPQH
TRBV7-3	TRBJ2-5	ASSFSLPLG
TRBV5-1	TRBJ2-3	ASSLEQSSTDTQY
TRBV19	TRBJ2-1	ASSIPGLVSEQF
TRBV20-1	TRBJ2-5	SASNTVAAQY
TRBV5-1	TRBJ2-7	ASSLAGQGIYEQY
TRBV2	TRBJ1-1	ASYSGEQWNTEAF
TRBV25-1	TRBJ2-3	ARQGTPKGDTQY
TRBV29-1	TRBJ2-1	SVEYAGGAHQEQF
TRBV20-1	TRBJ2-7	SARDRGRDEQY
TRBV5-1	TRBJ1-3	ASSPSLVGNTIY
TRBV19	TRBJ2-1	ASNIDTGTNEQF
TRBV7-9	TRBJ2-5	ASSLASSGGAGETQY
TRBV5-4	TRBJ2-5	ASSHLGGVVATQY
TRBV7-9	TRBJ1-4	ASSPYGGSNEKLF
TRBV5-1	TRBJ1-4	ASSDRGPEDEKLF
TRBV20-1	TRBJ2-7	SAREEGGGAYEQY
TRBV30	TRBJ1-4	AWSVRLVEEGKLF
TRBV7-8	TRBJ2-5	ASSISTGEETQY
TRBV6-1	TRBJ1-5	ASSDTGQGYQPQH
TRBV20-1	TRBJ2-3	SAPSSGAFTDTQY
TRBV5-1	TRBJ1-1	ASSLTTGVEAF
TRBV7-6	TRBJ1-1	ASIFRIVPGTEAF
TRBV7-2	TRBJ2-7	ASSEPGGVSSYEQY
TRBV10-3	TRBJ2-7	AISPGLRSYEQY
TRBV5-1	TRBJ1-6	ASSWTGENSPLH
TRBV19	TRBJ2-6	ASNRQALSGANVLT
TRBV19	TRBJ1-6	ASSMDGTYNSPLH
TRBV9	TRBJ1-3	ASSVAGFSGNTIY
TRBV20-1	TRBJ2-2	SARDQGTPTGELF
TRBV20-1	TRBJ1-5	SASGGNDYQPQH
TRBV24-1	TRBJ1-2	ATSDRQGDGYGYT
TRBV19	TRBJ2-5	ASRPRGGQETQY
TRBV6-5	TRBJ2-7	ASSCSSIGGYEQY
TRBV7-2	TRBJ2-6	ASSLDRALSSGANVLT
TRBV5-1	TRBJ2-1	ASSFDSLNEQF
TRBV10-3	TRBJ1-5	AISLTGDQPQH
TRBV9	TRBJ1-2	ASSVESAQGASYGYT
TRBV15	TRBJ1-2	ATSRDRGGYYGYT
TRBV7-2	TRBJ1-4	ASRGQGLRNEKLF
TRBV29-1	TRBJ2-2	SVELAEATYTGELF
TRBV2	TRBJ1-6	ASRFPGQTYSPLH
TRBV5-6	TRBJ1-6	ASSLWRNNSPLH
TRBV5-6	TRBJ1-2	ASSFLTGQTNYGYT
TRBV19	TRBJ1-2	ASNLRSMYGYT
TRBV7-4	TRBJ2-1	ASIVGGAKYNEQF
TRBV19	TRBJ2-1	ASSKLAGGLTPYNEQF
TRBV5-1	TRBJ2-7	ASRPDGASYEQY
TRBV7-2	TRBJ1-2	ASSLGGREYGYT
TRBV28	TRBJ2-3	ASSFLRGCTDTQY
TRBV20-1	TRBJ2-5	SARYSGGAWETQY
TRBV20-1	TRBJ1-1	SAIKAPGQVNTEAF
TRBV5-1	TRBJ2-5	ASSLTDRQETQY